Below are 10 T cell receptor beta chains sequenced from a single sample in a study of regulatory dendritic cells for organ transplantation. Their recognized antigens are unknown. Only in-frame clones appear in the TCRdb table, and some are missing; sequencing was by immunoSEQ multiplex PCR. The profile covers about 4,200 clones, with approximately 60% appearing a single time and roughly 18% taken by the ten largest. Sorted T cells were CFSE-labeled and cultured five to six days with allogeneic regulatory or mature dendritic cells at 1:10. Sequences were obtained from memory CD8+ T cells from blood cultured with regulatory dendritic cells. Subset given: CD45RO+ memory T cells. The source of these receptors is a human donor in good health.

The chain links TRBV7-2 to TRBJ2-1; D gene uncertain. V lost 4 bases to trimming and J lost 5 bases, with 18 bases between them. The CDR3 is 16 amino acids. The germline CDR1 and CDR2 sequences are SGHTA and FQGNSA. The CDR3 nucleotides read TGTGCCAGCAGCTATAAAGTACAGCAGCCGAACAATGAGCAGTTCTTC. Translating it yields CASSYKVQQPNNEQFF. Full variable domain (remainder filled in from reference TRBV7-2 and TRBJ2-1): GAGVSQSPSNKVTEKGKDVELRCDPISGHTALYWYRQSLGQGLEFLIYFQGNSAPDKSGLPSDRFSAERTGGSVSTLTIQRTQQEDSAVYLCASSYKVQQPNNEQFFGPGTRLTVL.

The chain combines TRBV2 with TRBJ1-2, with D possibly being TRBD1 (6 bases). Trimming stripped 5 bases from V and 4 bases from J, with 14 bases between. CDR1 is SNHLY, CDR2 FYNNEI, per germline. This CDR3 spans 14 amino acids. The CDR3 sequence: CASSRSDSFYGYTF. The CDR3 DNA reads TGTGCCAGCAGTCGATCGGACAGCTTCTATGGCTACACCTTC.

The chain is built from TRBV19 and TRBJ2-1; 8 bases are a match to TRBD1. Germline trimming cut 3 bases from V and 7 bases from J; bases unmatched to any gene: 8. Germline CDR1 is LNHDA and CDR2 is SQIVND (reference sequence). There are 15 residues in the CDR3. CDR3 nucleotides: TGTGCCAGTAGTATCTGGACAGGGTGGCAAAATGAGCAGTTCTTC. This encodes CASSIWTGWQNEQFF.

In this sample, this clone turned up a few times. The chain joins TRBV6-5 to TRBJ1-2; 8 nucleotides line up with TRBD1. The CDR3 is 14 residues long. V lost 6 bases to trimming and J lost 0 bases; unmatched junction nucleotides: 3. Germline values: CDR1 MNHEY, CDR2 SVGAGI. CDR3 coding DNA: TGTGCCAGCAGACCGGGACAGGCTAACTATGGCTACACCTTC. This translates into CASRPGQANYGYTF.

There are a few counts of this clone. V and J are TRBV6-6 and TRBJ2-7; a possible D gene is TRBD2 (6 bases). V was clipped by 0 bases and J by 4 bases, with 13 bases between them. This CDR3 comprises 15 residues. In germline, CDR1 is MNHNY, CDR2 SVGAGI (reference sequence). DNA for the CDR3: TGTGCCAGCAGTTACTCGAGTACCGGGACTTACGAGCAGTACTTC. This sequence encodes CASSYSSTGTYEQYF.

The CDR3 protein is CAADGQGSTEAFF. The CDR3 DNA sequence: TGTGCCGCAGATGGACAGGGAAGTACTGAAGCTTTCTTT. This chain uses TRBV2 with TRBJ1-1, with 8 nucleotides matching TRBD1. V lost 11 bases to trimming and J lost 5 bases; unmatched junction nucleotides: 10. Germline V gene lookup returns CDR1 SNHLY and CDR2 FYNNEI. The CDR3 sequence is 13 residues long.

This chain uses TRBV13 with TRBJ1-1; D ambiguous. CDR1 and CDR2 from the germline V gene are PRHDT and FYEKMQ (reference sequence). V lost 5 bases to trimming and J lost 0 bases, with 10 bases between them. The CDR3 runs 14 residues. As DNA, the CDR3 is TGTGCCAGCAGCCCGCGGAATCTGAACACTGAAGCTTTCTTT. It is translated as CASSPRNLNTEAFF.

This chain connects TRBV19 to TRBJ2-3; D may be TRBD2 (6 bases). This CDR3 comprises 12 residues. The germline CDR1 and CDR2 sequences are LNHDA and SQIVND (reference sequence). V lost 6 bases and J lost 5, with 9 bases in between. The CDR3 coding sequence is TGTGCCAGTAGCGACGGGAGAGATACGCAGTATTTT. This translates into CASSDGRDTQYF.

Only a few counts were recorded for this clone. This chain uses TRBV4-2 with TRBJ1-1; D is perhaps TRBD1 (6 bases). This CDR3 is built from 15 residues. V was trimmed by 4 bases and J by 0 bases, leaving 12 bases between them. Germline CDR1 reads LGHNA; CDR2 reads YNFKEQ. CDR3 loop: CASSLGQSMNTEAFF. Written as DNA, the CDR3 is TGTGCCAGCAGCCTAGGACAGTCCATGAACACTGAAGCTTTCTTT.

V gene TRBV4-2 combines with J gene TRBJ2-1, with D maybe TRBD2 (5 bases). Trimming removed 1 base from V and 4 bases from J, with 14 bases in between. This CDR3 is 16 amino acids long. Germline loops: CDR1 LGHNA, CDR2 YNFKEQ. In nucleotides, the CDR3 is TGTGCCAGCAGCCAAGTCTGGACCGAGGGTTACAATGAGCAGTTCTTC. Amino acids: CASSQVWTEGYNEQFF.